Shown below are 30 T cell receptor beta chains from a single sample sequenced in a study of blood T cell repertoires in COVID-19. TCRdb's table, derived via immunoSEQ multiplex PCR, lists solely in-frame clones and lacks some. The profile covers 75,000 to 90,000 clones, with around 91% appearing a single time and roughly 1% taken by the ten largest. Sequencing was performed on peripheral blood. Source of these receptors: a woman aged 45-59 years in a cohort sampled during active COVID-19.

This chain connects TRBV28 to TRBJ2-7; the match to TRBD2 covers 8 bases. CDR3 length: 15 amino acids. V gave up 6 bases and J gave up 1 base; unmatched junction bases: 8. CDR1 is MDHEN, CDR2 SYDVKM, per germline. The CDR3 bases are TGTGCCAGCAGAGCTTCCCCTAGCGGGTCCTACGAGCAGTACTTC. It codes for CASRASPSGSYEQYF.

This chain joins TRBV5-5 and TRBJ1-2; no clear D. Trimming stripped 0 bases from V and 2 bases from J, with 11 bases between. Germline V gene lookup returns CDR1 SGHKS and CDR2 YYEKEE (reference sequence). This CDR3 is 15 amino acids long. CDR3 nucleotide sequence: TGTGCCAGCAGCTTGGCCCGCGGACTCAACTATGGCTACACCTTC. Its translation is CASSLARGLNYGYTF. Looking up the rest from reference TRBV5-5 and TRBJ1-2 gives the full variable domain: DAGVTQSPTHLIKTRGQQVTLRCSPISGHKSVSWYQQVLGQGPQFIFQYYEKEERGRGNFPDRFSARQFPNYSSELNVNALLLGDSALYLCASSLARGLNYGYTFGSGTRLTVV.

The chain joins TRBV30 to TRBJ1-4; 8 nucleotides align to TRBD1. J gave up 5 bases and V 5 bases, and 7 bases lay outside the gene matches. The CDR3 is 14 residues long. Germline CDR1 GTSNPN, CDR2 SVGIG (reference sequence). In DNA form, the CDR3 reads TGTGCCTGGGCGACAGGGGTGAGAAATGAAAAACTGTTTTTT. Its translation: CAWATGVRNEKLFF.

The chain employs TRBV5-5 and TRBJ1-1; no reliable D call. The CDR3 runs 15 residues. Trimming cost V 0 bases and J 0 bases, with 9 bases left between them. Germline V lookup: CDR1 SGHKS, CDR2 YYEKEE (reference sequence). The CDR3 loop is CASSLEATMNTEAFF. In nucleotides, the CDR3 is TGTGCCAGCAGCTTGGAAGCTACTATGAACACTGAAGCTTTCTTT.

The genes are TRBV7-9 and TRBJ2-1, with 7 bases identical to TRBD2. Germline V gives CDR1 SEHNR, CDR2 FQNEAQ (reference sequence). Losses at the gene ends were 3 bases for V and 0 bases for J; bases not matched to a gene: 2. This CDR3 comprises 15 residues. The chain's CDR3 is CASSLSGNSYNEQFF. CDR3 DNA: TGTGCCAGCAGCTTGAGCGGGAACTCCTACAATGAGCAGTTCTTC. Complete variable domain (other parts from reference TRBV7-9 and TRBJ2-1): DTGVSQNPRHKITKRGQNVTFRCDPISEHNRLYWYRQTLGQGPEFLTYFQNEAQLEKSRLLSDRFSAERPKGSFSTLEIQRTEQGDSAMYLCASSLSGNSYNEQFFGPGTRLTVL.

This clone was seen repeatedly, ten times or more. This chain links TRBV7-6 with TRBJ1-6; D is possibly TRBD1 (5 bases). Germline V CDR1 and CDR2: SGHVS, FNYEAQ. V lost 1 base and J lost 6, with 13 bases in between. The length of the CDR3 is 16 residues. CDR3 in amino acids: CASSLGGVEGNSPLHF. CDR3 DNA: TGTGCCAGCAGCTTAGGGGGGGTAGAGGGTAATTCACCCCTCCACTTT. The full variable domain, rest sourced from reference TRBV7-6 and TRBJ1-6, is GAGVSQSPRYKVTKRGQDVALRCDPISGHVSLYWYRQALGQGPEFLTYFNYEAQQDKSGLPNDRFSAERPEGSISTLTIQRTEQRDSAMYRCASSLGGVEGNSPLHFGNGTRLTVT.

This clone was observed once. The V and J genes are TRBV7-2 and TRBJ2-7, with D tentatively TRBD1 (6 bases). V lost 5 bases and J 2 bases, leaving 28 bases between the germline ends. Germline lookup yields CDR1 SGHTA and CDR2 FQGNSA. This CDR3 comprises 19 residues. The CDR3 loop reads CASSPAGQGIKGETYEQYF. CDR3 nucleotide sequence: TGTGCCAGCAGCCCGGCCGGGCAGGGGATCAAAGGGGAGACCTACGAGCAGTACTTC.

This chain connects TRBV9 to TRBJ1-1, with 8 bases identical to TRBD1. CDR1 and CDR2 from the germline V gene are SGDLS and YYNGEE. The length of the CDR3 is 16 residues. J lost 6 bases, V lost 0 bases, and 10 bases had no gene match. The CDR3 region has the DNA TGTGCCAGCAGCGTAGGTTATGAACAGGGGGGATCTGAAGCTTTCTTT. Translation: CASSVGYEQGGSEAFF.

The CDR3 region has the DNA TGTGCCAGCAGCCAAACATACGGCGGGGCGGGAGGGAGCACCGGGGAGCTGTTTTTT. Amino acid sequence: CASSQTYGGAGGSTGELFF. The rearrangement joins TRBV11-3 to TRBJ2-2; 9 bases map to TRBD2. Germline CDR1 reads SGHNT; CDR2 reads YENEEA. Germline trimming cut 5 bases from V and 4 bases from J; bases unmatched to any gene: 17. The CDR3 totals 19 residues.

This chain uses TRBV5-1 with TRBJ2-2, with 12 bases matching TRBD2. With 5 bases clipped from V and 4 bases from J, the junction kept 9 bases outside the gene matches. CDR1 is SGHRS, CDR2 YFSETQ, per germline. This CDR3 is 17 amino acids long. Written as DNA, the CDR3 is TGCGCCAGCAGGGAACTAGCGGGAGGCGCCTTCACCGGGGAGCTGTTTTTT. Amino acid sequence: CASRELAGGAFTGELFF. Based on the CDR3 plus reference TRBV5-1 and TRBJ2-2, the full variable domain is KAGVTQTPRYLIKTRGQQVTLSCSPISGHRSVSWYQQTPGQGLQFLFEYFSETQRNKGNFPGRFSGRQFSNSRSEMNVSTLELGDSALYLCASRELAGGAFTGELFFGEGSRLTVL.

This clone came up once. The rearrangement uses TRBV28 and TRBJ1-2, with 7 bases lining up with TRBD1. Germline V gene sequence: CDR1 MDHEN, CDR2 SYDVKM. The V and J ends lost 5 bases and 5 bases, in that order; junction bases with no gene match: 8. The CDR3 spans 14 residues. CDR3 bases: TGTGCCAGCAGTGCAGGACAGGCGGGGTATGGCTACACCTTC. Protein product: CASSAGQAGYGYTF.

The CDR3 reads CASSITGGSYEQYF. The CDR3 DNA is TGTGCCAGTAGTATTACAGGGGGAAGTTACGAGCAGTACTTC. This sequence joins TRBV19 and TRBJ2-7, with 8 bases that match TRBD1. CDR1 and CDR2 from the germline V gene are LNHDA and SQIVND (reference sequence). The CDR3 runs 14 residues. V trimming: 3 bases; J trimming: 4 bases; junction bases outside the gene matches: 5.

The rearrangement uses TRBV6-5 and TRBJ1-1; D ambiguous. Trimming stripped 8 bases from V and 1 base from J, with 14 bases between. The CDR3 sequence is 14 residues long. Germline CDR1 reads MNHEY; CDR2 reads SVGAGI. The CDR3 DNA reads as TGTGCCAGCGTCCGGGAGTCATCGAACACTGAAGCTTTCTTT. It specifies CASVRESSNTEAFF.

The CDR3 region is CASSHSGTREETQYF. In nucleotides, the CDR3 is TGTGCCAGCAGCCATAGCGGGACTAGAGAAGAGACCCAGTACTTC. The chain is built from TRBV3-1 (or the pseudogene TRBV3-2) and TRBJ2-5; 8 nucleotides line up with TRBD2. Trimming removed 3 bases from V and 3 bases from J; junction bases left unmatched: 6. The CDR3 contains 15 residues. Germline values: CDR1 LGHDT, CDR2 YNNKEL (reference sequence).

Only one count was recorded for this clone. CDR3 coding DNA: TGTGCCAGCTCTCAAGACTCGAACACTGAAGCTTTCTTT. Protein sequence: CASSQDSNTEAFF. The chain employs TRBV18 and TRBJ1-1; D gene unclear. The CDR3 runs 13 residues. Looked up from germline, CDR1 is KGHSH and CDR2 is LQKENI. V lost 6 bases to trimming and J lost 1 base, with 9 bases between them.

This clone was counted a few times. The V call is TRBV5-1, the J call TRBJ1-1; 7 bases map to TRBD1. The CDR3 runs to 14 residues. V dropped 2 bases and J dropped 3; count of bases not matched to a gene: 4. CDR1 SGHRS and CDR2 YFSETQ come from the germline V gene. CDR3: CASSFFQGDTEAFF. Written as DNA, the CDR3 is TGCGCCAGCAGCTTTTTCCAGGGGGACACTGAAGCTTTCTTT.

J is TRBJ2-7 and V is TRBV19; TRBD1 aligns across 9 bases. This CDR3 is built from 15 residues. Trimming took 4 bases from V and 2 from J; bases not matched to a gene: 6. Germline CDR1 is LNHDA and CDR2 is SQIVND (reference sequence). The CDR3 sequence: CASSRAGTGPYEQYF. The CDR3 region has the DNA TGTGCCAGTAGTAGGGCCGGGACAGGGCCCTACGAGCAGTACTTC.

The rearrangement joins TRBV4-1 to TRBJ1-2; 11 bases match TRBD1. The CDR3 totals 17 residues. Germline loops: CDR1 MGHRA, CDR2 YSYEKL. With 1 base clipped from V and 1 base from J, the junction kept 5 bases outside the gene matches. The CDR3 coding sequence is TGCGCCAGCAGCCAAGCCGGACAGGGGGCTGATAACTATGGCTACACCTTC. Protein sequence: CASSQAGQGADNYGYTF.

The chain has TRBV12-3 or TRBV12-4 and TRBJ2-5; D possibly corresponds to TRBD2 (6 bases). V lost 5 bases to trimming and J lost 0 bases, with 7 bases between them. The length of the CDR3 is 13 residues. As DNA, the CDR3 is TGTGCCAGCAGTCGGGACTACCAAGAGACCCAGTACTTC. Protein: CASSRDYQETQYF.

V gene TRBV7-9 combines with J gene TRBJ2-1; D is perhaps TRBD2 (5 bases). CDR3 length: 14 amino acids. Trimming cost V 5 bases and J 8 bases, with 16 bases left between them. In germline, CDR1 is SEHNR, CDR2 FQNEAQ (reference sequence). DNA for the CDR3: TGTGCCAGCAGCCTGAATGAGGGCTCGTATGAGCAGTTCTTC. It specifies CASSLNEGSYEQFF.

The V call is TRBV13, the J call TRBJ2-7; TRBD2 matches at 7 bases. The CDR3 extends over 17 amino acids. Looked up from germline, CDR1 is PRHDT and CDR2 is FYEKMQ (reference sequence). Trimming took 5 bases from V and 0 from J; bases not matched to a gene: 13. CDR3 protein: CASSPNGASGSSYEQYF. The CDR3, as DNA: TGTGCCAGCAGCCCTAACGGCGCTAGCGGTTCCTCCTACGAGCAGTACTTC.

This chain links TRBV24-1 with TRBJ2-3; 13 bases match TRBD2. The CDR3 spans 19 residues. Germline V gives CDR1 KGHDR, CDR2 SFDVKD. V lost 1 base and J lost 2; bases outside the gene matches: 8. CDR3 bases: TGTGCCACCAGTGATTTCACCGGGACTAGCGGGATTGACACAGATACGCAGTATTTT. It specifies CATSDFTGTSGIDTDTQYF.

DNA for the CDR3: TGCGCCAGCAGCCAAAGGACAGGGAGGCCAGATACGCAGTATTTT. Translation: CASSQRTGRPDTQYF. This sequence joins TRBV4-1 and TRBJ2-3; TRBD1 agrees at 8 bases. The germline gives CDR1 MGHRA, CDR2 YSYEKL. The CDR3 covers 15 residues. Losses at the gene ends were 2 bases for V and 4 bases for J; bases not matched to a gene: 5.

This rearrangement joins TRBV4-2 to TRBJ2-7; the D is unclear. Germline-derived CDR1 and CDR2 are LGHNA and YNFKEQ. V was cut by 0 bases and J by 4 bases, with 13 bases left in between. The CDR3 is made up of 15 amino acids. CDR3 nucleotide sequence: TGTGCCAGCAGCCAAGAACGGGTAGGCCCATACGAGCAGTACTTC. This encodes CASSQERVGPYEQYF.

This chain joins TRBV27 and TRBJ2-7; TRBD1 matches 8 bases. Trimming took 3 bases from V and 4 from J; bases not matched to a gene: 5. The CDR3 length is 14 residues. Germline V gene data show CDR1 as MNHEY and CDR2 as SMNVEV (reference sequence). CDR3 sequence (DNA): TGTGCCAGCAGTTTGACAGGGGTAGGGTACGAGCAGTACTTC. Amino acids: CASSLTGVGYEQYF.

The chain combines TRBV24-1 with TRBJ1-4, with 10 bases fitting TRBD1. The CDR3 length is 15 residues. J was trimmed by 6 bases and V by 4 bases; bases with no gene match: 4. CDR1 and CDR2 from the germline V gene are KGHDR and SFDVKD. The CDR3 reads CATSEAGTGDEKLFF. CDR3 DNA sequence: TGTGCCACCAGTGAAGCCGGGACAGGGGATGAAAAACTGTTTTTT.

The chain combines TRBV7-2 with TRBJ1-5; the D is unclear. Trimming removed 3 bases from V and 6 bases from J, with 15 bases in between. This CDR3 has 15 residues. CDR1 is SGHTA and CDR2 is FQGNSA in the germline V gene. Written as DNA, the CDR3 is TGTGCCAGCAGCTTCGGCTCGATAAGAGGTCAGCCCCAGCATTTT. It codes for CASSFGSIRGQPQHF.

The V and J genes are TRBV7-3 and TRBJ2-3; 9 bases are shared with TRBD1. V shed 4 bases and J 3 bases; nucleotides not matched to a gene: 5. This CDR3 is 15 amino acids long. Germline V CDR1 and CDR2: SGHTA, FQGTGA. This chain's CDR3 is CASSSSGQGTDTQYF. The CDR3 region has the DNA TGTGCCAGCAGCTCCAGTGGACAGGGGACAGATACGCAGTATTTT.

J is TRBJ2-5 and V is TRBV7-3; D gene unclear. The germline V gene has CDR1 SGHTA and CDR2 FQGTGA. The CDR3 extends over 13 amino acids. Trimming removed 4 bases from V and 2 bases from J, with 8 bases in between. CDR3 sequence reads: CASSSSHQETQYF. In nucleotides, the CDR3 is TGTGCCAGCAGCTCAAGCCATCAAGAGACCCAGTACTTC.

The V gene is TRBV5-1, the J gene TRBJ2-5; 7 bases align to TRBD2. V dropped 5 bases and J dropped 5; count of bases not matched to a gene: 15. This CDR3 spans 16 amino acids. Germline lookup yields CDR1 SGHRS and CDR2 YFSETQ. DNA for the CDR3: TGCGCCAGCAGACTCCAGGGACGTTGGGAGGGGGAGACCCAGTACTTC. It yields the protein CASRLQGRWEGETQYF.